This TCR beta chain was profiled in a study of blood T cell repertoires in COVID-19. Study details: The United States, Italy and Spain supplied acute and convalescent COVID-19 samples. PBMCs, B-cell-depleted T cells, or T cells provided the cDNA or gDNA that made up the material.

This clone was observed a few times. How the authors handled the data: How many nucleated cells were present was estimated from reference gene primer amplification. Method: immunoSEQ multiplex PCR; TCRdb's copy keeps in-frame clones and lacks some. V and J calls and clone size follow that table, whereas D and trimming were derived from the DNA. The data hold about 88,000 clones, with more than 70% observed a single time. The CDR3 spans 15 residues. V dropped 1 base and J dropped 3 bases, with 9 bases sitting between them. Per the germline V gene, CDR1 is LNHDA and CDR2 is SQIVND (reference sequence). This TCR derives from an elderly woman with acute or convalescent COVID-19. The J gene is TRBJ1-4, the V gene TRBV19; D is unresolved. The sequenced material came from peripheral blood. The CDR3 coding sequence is TGTGCCAGTAGTATAGTTAACAGCCCTAATGAAAAACTGTTTTTT. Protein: CASSIVNSPNEKLFF.